This TCR beta chain comes out of a study of response to subunit inactivated influenza vaccine. General study results and limits: New T cells are recruited in small numbers by each seasonal influenza vaccination, according to the authors' suggestion.

CDR3 length equals 13 residues. Looked up from germline, CDR1 is SGHNT and CDR2 is YENEEA. V shed 5 bases and J shed 4 bases, with 12 bases lying between them. A single record per CDR3 protein comes from TCRdb applying MiXCR to the RT-PCR reads. The repertoire has 550,000 to 600,000 distinct CDR3 sequences, 12% of them found once; the top ten carry roughly a tenth. Note on this clonotype: Its cognate antigen is unknown.

The TCR originated in a man in his fifties who received an inactivated influenza vaccine. The chain uses TRBV11-3 and TRBJ2-7; D is undetermined. The sequences come from PBMCs from blood, collected on the day of vaccination. DNA for the CDR3: TGTGCCAGCAGCCCGGCATCAACATACGAGCAGTACTTC. Amino acids: CASSPASTYEQYF.